This T cell receptor (beta chain) is drawn from a study of cytomegalovirus exposure and HLA in healthy donors. At the level of the study: It was reported in a later analysis that the 100 to 150 validation repertoires used the same platform as the 500 to 700 first-cohort repertoires.

Notes on this clone: Its matching antigen is unknown.

Study-wide results and caveats: Among the CMV-associated chains, three were confirmed in vitro as specific for CMV antigens. The tendency of first-cohort TCR clusters to co-occur in the 120 validation repertoires was the finding of a later analysis. As was reported, the classifier diagnosed cytomegalovirus status with high specificity and sensitivity.

J was trimmed by 5 bases and V by 4 bases; bases with no gene match: 10. From germline, CDR1 is SEHNR and CDR2 FQNEAQ (reference sequence). The CDR3 has 15 amino acids. Sequencing was performed with immunoSEQ multiplex PCR; in TCRdb, only in-frame clones are kept and a portion is missing. The sample has fewer than 150,000 clones, roughly four fifths seen once; the top ten hold 25% to 30%. Sequenced sample: PBMCs. The V call is TRBV7-9, the J call TRBJ2-7, with 8 nucleotides matching TRBD2. This TCR was sampled from a man aged 30-40 years in good health and CMV-seropositive. CDR3 protein: CASSSMAGGPNEQYF. As DNA, the CDR3 is TGTGCCAGCAGCTCGATGGCGGGGGGCCCCAACGAGCAGTACTTC.